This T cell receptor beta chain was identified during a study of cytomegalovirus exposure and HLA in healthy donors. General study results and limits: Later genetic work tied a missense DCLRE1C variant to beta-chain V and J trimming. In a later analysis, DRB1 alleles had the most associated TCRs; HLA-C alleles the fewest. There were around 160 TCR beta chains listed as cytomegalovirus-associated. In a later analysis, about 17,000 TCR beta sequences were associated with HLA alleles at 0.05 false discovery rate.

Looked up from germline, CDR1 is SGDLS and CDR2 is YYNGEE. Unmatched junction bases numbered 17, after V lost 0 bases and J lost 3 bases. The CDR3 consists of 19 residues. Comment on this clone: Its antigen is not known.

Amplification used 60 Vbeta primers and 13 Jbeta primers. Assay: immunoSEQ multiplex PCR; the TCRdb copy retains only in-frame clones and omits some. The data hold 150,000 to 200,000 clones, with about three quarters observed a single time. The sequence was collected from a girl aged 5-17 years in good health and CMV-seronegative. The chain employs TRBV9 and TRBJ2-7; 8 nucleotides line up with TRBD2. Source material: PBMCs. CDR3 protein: CASSVGSGGPTLGDYEQYF. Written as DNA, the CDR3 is TGTGCCAGCAGCGTAGGTTCGGGGGGGCCCACGTTAGGGGACTACGAGCAGTACTTC. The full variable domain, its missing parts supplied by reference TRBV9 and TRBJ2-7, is DSGVTQTPKHLITATGQRVTLRCSPRSGDLSVYWYQQSLDQGLQFLIQYYNGEERAKGNILERFSAQQFPDLHSELNLSSLELGDSALYFCASSVGSGGPTLGDYEQYFGPGTRLTVT.